These T cell receptor beta chains were read from a single sample in a study of T cells after yellow fever vaccination. TCRdb recomputed calls from the 5' RACE reads with MiXCR, one row per CDR3 protein. The sample includes around 300,000 distinct CDR3 sequences, about 4% of them seen just once. The sample in question was PBMCs, obtained 5 days after the yellow fever booster vaccination. Receptors were obtained from a man between 18 and 29 years old who received the YFV17D yellow fever vaccine. Both conserved end residues are trimmed from each CDR3. Each record gives: clone size, V gene, CDR3 protein. Size values are once, few and many counts, or a class for expanded clones, and some rows have none.

NA | TRBV5-1 | ASSLGDTGSTEAF
many | TRBV5-1 | ASSLELAGVNEQF
few | TRBV7-9 | ASSFGIEAF
few | TRBV20-1 | SATGRGVHEQY
many | TRBV5-1 | ASSFQGIYNEQF
few | TRBV6-2/TRBV6-3 | ASADSGNTIY
many | TRBV4-3 | ASSPRDSGGY
NA | TRBV5-5 | ASSLAGGVGAF
many | TRBV6-5 | ASSRGTPDSYEQY
few | TRBV20-1 | SATTSGVETQY
many | TRBV29-1 | SGWFPSWGEKLF
NA | TRBV10-3 | AISELAGVLNNEQF
few | TRBV19 | ASSLPGGAGELF
few | TRBV5-4 | ASRQAGGRYNEQF
many | TRBV10-3 | AISEEYWNEQY
few | TRBV7-2 | ASSLFLAGGLSYEQY
many | TRBV12-3/TRBV12-4 | ASSDPDGSGYT
many | TRBV19 | ASSITPSPTQPQH
NA | TRBV3-1 | ASSHGTVAKNIQY
few | TRBV19 | ASSFPDSHGAF
many | TRBV4-2 | ASSQTVQAGSGANVLT
many | TRBV29-1 | SVETGGRTEAF
few | TRBV13 | ASSGVSGLFTEAF
few | TRBV20-1 | SAKARGTDTQY
few | TRBV20-1 | SARDLDRGRYGYT
NA | TRBV9 | ASSRQTSGGRADTQY
many | TRBV9 | ASSVQGVPYEQY
few | TRBV3-1 | ASRSASGFLNTEAF
many | TRBV5-1 | ASSLGVGVQSPLH
many | TRBV20-1 | SATIETKNIQY
few | TRBV5-1 | ASSKPGTNQETQY
NA | TRBV12-3/TRBV12-4 | ASSPSPFEAF
many | TRBV5-1 | ASSSSLESRGSYEQY
NA | TRBV19 | ASSIAAGTGNYEQY
NA | TRBV20-1 | SASPPDYPTDTQY
few | TRBV3-1 | ASSYDIYEQY
few | TRBV29-1 | SVRTGLDQPQH
NA | TRBV25-1 | ASRPGAGDEKLF
NA | TRBV7-2 | ASSADSGGTQY
NA | TRBV5-4 | ASSLDTGGAGNEQF
NA | TRBV4-1 | ASSQGLSLQFLEQY
many | TRBV7-2 | ASSFFTDTQY
many | TRBV18 | ASSLWGDRENIQY
few | TRBV12-3/TRBV12-4 | ASGLTGAGETQY
NA | TRBV5-1 | ASSFGDRTENQPQH
NA | TRBV4-2 | ASSQDKTAEKLF
NA | TRBV28 | ASSGLAVSTDTQY
NA | TRBV2 | ASQGDIDNQPQH
few | TRBV7-2 | ASSSGPKADTQY
many | TRBV7-2 | ASGGRVNTEAF
many | TRBV4-2 | ASSQVRGDSYNEQF